This passage covers 2 T cell receptor beta chains from one sample sequenced in a study of cytomegalovirus exposure and HLA in healthy donors. In the PCR, 60 Vbeta and 13 Jbeta primers were used. Measured with immunoSEQ multiplex PCR; TCRdb has only the in-frame clones, and not every one. The data contain over 120,000 clones, 78% of them seen just once; the ten biggest clones take up roughly 2.9%. Input material: PBMCs. The receptor source for this set is a female donor in good health and CMV-seronegative.

In DNA form, the CDR3 reads TGTGCCAGCAGCGGAGGGACAGGGGCAGGTTCACCCCTCCACTTT. This sequence encodes CASSGGTGAGSPLHF. V gene TRBV9 combines with J gene TRBJ1-6; 10 positions agree with TRBD1. CDR1 is SGDLS and CDR2 is YYNGEE in the germline V gene. CDR3 size: 15 residues. Trimming at V came to 3 bases and at J to 9 bases, leaving 6 bases not matched to a gene.

Worth noting for this clone: An end of the junction differs from the germline gene, which may be a read error. The chain recombines TRBV5-6 with TRBJ1-2, with a possible D match to TRBD1 (6 bases). CDR1 and CDR2 from the germline V gene are SGHDT and YYEEEE. The length of the CDR3 is 16 residues. The CDR3 DNA reads as TGTGCCAGCAGCCCGGGACAAGCCCCGAGATACTATGGCTACCCCTTC. Its protein product is CASSPGQAPRYYGYPF.